What follows are 15 T cell receptor beta chains derived from one specimen sequenced in a study of post-analysis software for immune sequencing data. The study's findings and limits: Patients had higher frequencies than controls of a few TRBV segments, including TRBV5-6, TRBV5-1 and TRBV20-1.

These receptors' targets are unknown. The authors incorporated unique molecular identifiers into the TCR beta cDNA libraries. TCRdb re-analysed the PCR reads in MiXCR, keeping a single row per CDR3 protein. The data show approximately 360,000 distinct CDR3 sequences, about a third seen once. The sample was blood. Source of these receptors: a girl aged 10-17 years with multiple sclerosis.

This clonotype was seen a few times. The chain employs TRBV4-1 and TRBJ2-7; D gene uncertain. This CDR3 has 12 residues. CDR1 MGHRA and CDR2 YSYEKL come from the germline V gene. The V end was cut by 4 bases, the J end by 7 bases, with 11 bases between. CDR3 protein: CASSPRHGEQYF. The CDR3 coding sequence is TGCGCCAGCAGCCCAAGACACGGAGAGCAGTACTTC.

This clonotype was counted between two and nine times. The chain is built from TRBV4-2 and TRBJ1-6; weak D call: TRBD1 (5 bases). The ends were cut back, 5 bases at V and 6 bases at J, with 8 bases in the middle. The CDR3 runs to 13 residues. The germline V gene encodes CDR1 LGHNA and CDR2 YNFKEQ. CDR3 in DNA: TGTGCCAGCAGCGGGGCAGCTAATTCACCCCTCCACTTT. Encoded protein: CASSGAANSPLHF.

The chain is built from TRBV20-1 and TRBJ2-1, with 10 bases aligning to TRBD2. The germline gives CDR1 DFQATT, CDR2 SNEGSKA (reference sequence). Trimming cost V 0 bases and J 3 bases; bases outside gene matches: 5. This CDR3 has 16 amino acids. CDR3 protein: CSARDPSGGIYNEQFF. CDR3 coding DNA: TGCAGTGCTAGAGACCCTAGCGGGGGTATCTACAATGAGCAGTTCTTC.

This clonotype was recorded a few times. Written as DNA, the CDR3 is TGTGCCAGCAGCTCAGGAAGTGTTGGACAAGGTGGACAGGAAGCTTTCTTT. Its translation: CASSSGSVGQGGQEAFF. This rearrangement joins TRBV7-3 to TRBJ1-1, with a weak D call TRBD1 (6 bases). CDR1 and CDR2 from the germline V gene are SGHTA and FQGTGA. V was trimmed by 4 bases and J by 8 bases, leaving 26 bases between them. The CDR3 runs to 17 residues.

This clonotype was counted only a few times. CDR3 bases: TGTGCCAGCAGCGTAGCTACATGGGGCACAGATACGCAGTATTTT. Translation: CASSVATWGTDTQYF. The genes are TRBV9 and TRBJ2-3; no definite D call. V shed 0 bases and J shed 1 base, with 9 bases lying between them. This CDR3 region has 15 residues. Germline V gives CDR1 SGDLS, CDR2 YYNGEE.

This sequence joins TRBV4-1 and TRBJ2-3; 7 bases are a match to TRBD1. With V trimmed by 6 bases and J by 9 bases, 6 bases remained unmatched. Germline values: CDR1 MGHRA, CDR2 YSYEKL. The CDR3 is 12 amino acids. The CDR3 DNA reads as TGCGCCAGCAGTTCTACAGGGGCGACGCAGTATTTT. This sequence encodes CASSSTGATQYF.

The chain employs TRBV7-2 and TRBJ2-5; D ambiguous. The CDR3 loop spans 14 amino acids. Germline V gene lookup returns CDR1 SGHTA and CDR2 FQGNSA. Trimming cost V 0 bases and J 1 base, with 6 bases left between them. The CDR3 here is CASSLAGFQETQYF. The CDR3 DNA reads as TGTGCCAGCAGCTTAGCCGGCTTCCAAGAGACCCAGTACTTC. The variable domain in full, completed from reference TRBV7-2 and TRBJ2-5, reads GAGVSQSPSNKVTEKGKDVELRCDPISGHTALYWYRQSLGQGLEFLIYFQGNSAPDKSGLPSDRFSAERTGGSVSTLTIQRTQQEDSAVYLCASSLAGFQETQYFGPGTRLLVL.

The V call is TRBV7-9, the J call TRBJ2-3; D call uncertain. CDR1 is SEHNR and CDR2 is FQNEAQ in the germline V gene (reference sequence). The CDR3 has 20 residues. V lost 5 bases and J 0 bases, leaving 27 bases between the germline ends. The DNA of the CDR3 is TGTGCCAGCAGCCGCTTAAGGGCTGAGACTTCCTCACCTAGCACAGATACGCAGTATTTT. This codes for CASSRLRAETSSPSTDTQYF.

This clonotype has more than one count but fewer than ten. The chain employs TRBV28 and TRBJ1-6; no reliable D call. This CDR3 is 14 amino acids long. The germline V and J ends were trimmed by 6 bases and 8 bases, with 14 bases remaining between them. Germline-derived CDR1 and CDR2 are MDHEN and SYDVKM. The CDR3 DNA is TGTGCCAGCAGGGCACCCTCATCCTATTCACCCCTCCACTTT. Encoded protein: CASRAPSSYSPLHF. Filled out from reference TRBV28 and TRBJ1-6, the complete variable domain reads DVKVTQSSRYLVKRTGEKVFLECVQDMDHENMFWYRQDPGLGLRLIYFSYDVKMKEKGDIPEGYSVSREKKERFSLILESASTNQTSMYLCASRAPSSYSPLHFGNGTRLTVT.

V is TRBV9 and J is TRBJ1-5; D gene uncertain. Germline assignment: CDR1 SGDLS and CDR2 YYNGEE. The CDR3 consists of 17 residues. Trimming removed 4 bases from V and 0 bases from J, with 17 bases in between. The CDR3 loop reads CASSPRPDIDSNQPQHF. The DNA for the CDR3 is TGTGCCAGCAGCCCCCGACCCGACATTGATAGCAATCAGCCCCAGCATTTT.

The chain couples TRBV5-1 to TRBJ1-1; 11 bases match TRBD1. J lost 3 bases, V lost 4 bases, and 5 bases had no gene match. Germline-derived CDR1 and CDR2 are SGHRS and YFSETQ. CDR3 length: 15 residues. The CDR3 DNA is TGCGCCAGCAGCGATCGGGACAGGGGGGACACTGAAGCTTTCTTT. Encoded protein: CASSDRDRGDTEAFF.

The rearrangement uses TRBV27 and TRBJ2-7, with a possible D match to TRBD1 (6 bases). Trimming removed 5 bases at V and 4 bases at J, with 18 bases between. CDR1 and CDR2 from the germline V gene are MNHEY and SMNVEV (reference sequence). CDR3 length: 15 amino acids. The CDR3, as DNA: TGTGCCAGCAGTACTCACCAGGGGTCGGGATACGAGCAGTACTTC. It translates to CASSTHQGSGYEQYF.

This clonotype came up a few times. This chain joins TRBV6-5 and TRBJ1-6; the D is unclear. The length of the CDR3 is 20 residues. Trimming stripped 2 bases from V and 3 bases from J, with 23 bases between. Germline values: CDR1 MNHEY, CDR2 SVGAGI. CDR3 region: CASSYQAAVWEGYYNSPLHF. CDR3 sequence (DNA): TGTGCCAGCAGTTACCAAGCCGCGGTATGGGAGGGTTACTATAATTCACCCCTCCACTTT.

There are many counts of this clonotype. V and J are TRBV7-9 and TRBJ1-1; D is unclear. The CDR3 spans 13 residues. Looked up from germline, CDR1 is SEHNR and CDR2 is FQNEAQ (reference sequence). Between the trimmed V and J ends, which lost 5 bases and 7 bases, there was a span of 14 bases. The CDR3 nucleotides are TGTGCCAGCAGCGCCTCACAAGGCTATGAAGCTTTCTTT. Protein sequence: CASSASQGYEAFF.

V is TRBV6-1 and J is TRBJ2-1, with a weak D call TRBD1 (5 bases). The germline V gene has CDR1 MNHNS and CDR2 SASEGT. Deletions cut 5 bases from V and 4 bases from J, with 12 bases between. The CDR3 runs to 14 residues. CDR3 sequence reads: CASSSAGFYNEQFF. DNA for the CDR3: TGTGCCAGCAGTTCAGCAGGGTTTTACAATGAGCAGTTCTTC.